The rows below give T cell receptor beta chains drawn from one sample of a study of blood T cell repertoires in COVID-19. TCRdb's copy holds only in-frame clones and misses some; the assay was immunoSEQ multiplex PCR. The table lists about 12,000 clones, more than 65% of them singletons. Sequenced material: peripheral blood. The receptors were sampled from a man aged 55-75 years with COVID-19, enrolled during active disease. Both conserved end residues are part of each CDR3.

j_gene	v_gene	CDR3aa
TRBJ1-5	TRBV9	CASSRMEGDNQPQHF
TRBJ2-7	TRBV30	CAWSWGGEQYF
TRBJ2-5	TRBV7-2	CASSLTSGRRETQYF
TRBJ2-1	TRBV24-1	CATSEIGQSSYNEQFF
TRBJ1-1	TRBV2	CASSARGHLVMNTEAFF
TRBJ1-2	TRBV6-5	CATLTSGGKDYGYTF
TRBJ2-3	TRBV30	CAWRGGTGRTDTQYF
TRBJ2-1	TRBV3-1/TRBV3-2	CASSLFYDNEQFF
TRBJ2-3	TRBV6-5	CASSRAGTSTDTQYF
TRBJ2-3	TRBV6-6	CASSFDSSTDTQYF
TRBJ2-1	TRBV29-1	CSVENPLEGTSAYNEQFF
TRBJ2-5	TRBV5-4	CASSPKGSGKETQYF
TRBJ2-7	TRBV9	CASSVGQAGYEQYF
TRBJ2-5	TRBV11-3	CASSPTALAGSQETQYF
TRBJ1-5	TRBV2	CASSSGLGYSNQPQHF